This T cell receptor beta chain was identified during a study of blood T cell repertoires in COVID-19 (dated by TCRdb to 2018 to 2020). With respect to the entire study: The collaborator samples originated in the United States, Italy and Spain and spanned the acute and convalescent phases of COVID-19. A freely available public database, intended as a resource for researchers studying the immune response to SARS-CoV-2, is where the repertoires were released. Sample metadata almost always included a de-identified subject ID, COVID-19 status, age in years and sex. Where HLA class I and class II types were available, the types were taken from metadata supplied by the sample provider, not from assay-based typing. The prospective study material was composed of cDNA or gDNA derived from T cells, B-cell-depleted T cells, or PBMCs. Samples came from the ongoing ImmuneRACE study (first 160 participants) plus 1,254 subjects from 6 global collaborators. Subjects who had been exposed to COVID-19, were actively infected with it, or had recovered from it provided the deeply sampled blood TCRbeta repertoires that made up the dataset. Results the study describes overall, beyond this receptor: The quantity of clinical and demographic metadata differed by source and by participant and was supplied without curation.

This clone is a singleton in its sample. There is no known antigen for this receptor. No clone much larger than this one lies a single base away; base qualities are absent. Collaborating institutions collected whole blood in K2EDTA tubes following their own protocols. For TCRbeta analysis, collaborators shipped samples in one of three forms: frozen whole blood, isolated PBMCs, or DNA extracted from either of those sample types. The CDR3 spans 15 residues, from the cysteine through the phenylalanine. Only the CDR3 region is kept as DNA, spanning 45 bases read in frame from base 1. V sheds 1 base and J sheds 8 bases, leaving 15 bases between their ends. According to the germline V gene (reference sequence), CDR1 reads SEHNR and CDR2 reads FQNEAQ. TCRbeta CDR3 regions were amplified from genomic DNA using the immunoSEQ Assay, a bias-controlled multiplex PCR. In the paper's pipeline: The number of nucleated cells in each sample was estimated from the amplification of reference gene primers within the assay. To quantify the absolute abundance of each unique TCRbeta CDR3 rearrangement, sequence reads were collapsed and filtered. For each sample, productive Simpson clonality was calculated as the square root of Simpson's diversity index over productive rearrangements. As stored in TCRdb, this immuneACCESS dataset retains in-frame rearrangements with V and J assigned. A fraction of the clones does not appear; measured against another copy, unresolved V genes explain less than half of the discrepancy, and the remainder lacks a known reason. V, J and clone size are taken as reported in that table, and D and trimming were inferred from the DNA itself. The sample table records under 70,000 clones; around four fifths of these occur just once. The ten largest clones capture 10% to 15% of the sample.

The sequence is built from TRBV7-9 and TRBJ2-1; a confident D gene designation cannot be given. What was sequenced was peripheral blood. The source of this sequence is a woman older than 75 with acute or convalescent COVID-19. The base sequence is TGTGCCAGCAGCTTAGTTGCCCAGCTTGGGCATGAGCAGTTCTTC. This yields the protein CASSLVAQLGHEQFF. The full variable domain, with segments outside the CDR3 supplied by the reference TRBV7-9 and TRBJ2-1 proteins, appears as DTGVSQNPRHKITKRGQNVTFRCDPISEHNRLYWYRQTLGQGPEFLTYFQNEAQLEKSRLLSDRFSAERPKGSFSTLEIQRTEQGDSAMYLCASSLVAQLGHEQFFGPGTRLTVL.